The 13 T cell receptor beta chains below were found in one sample sequenced in a study of T cells in Graves' hyperthyroidism and ophthalmopathy. What was amplified from RNA transcripts were TCR beta CDR3 regions. Initially, a first-round RT-PCR of the TCR CDR3 employed the HTBI primer set. TCRdb itself ran the multiplex PCR reads through MiXCR, one entry per CDR3 protein. The data show more than 500,000 distinct CDR3 sequences, 16% seen once. The sequenced sample consisted of blood. The receptor set was obtained from a woman in her twenties or thirties with Graves' ophthalmopathy.

At least ten counts were recorded for this clonotype. This chain connects TRBV30 to TRBJ2-3; 8 nucleotides align to TRBD2. CDR1 is GTSNPN, CDR2 SVGIG, per germline (reference sequence). Unmatched junction bases numbered 2, after V lost 1 base and J lost 2 bases. The CDR3 runs to 14 residues. The CDR3 region is CAWSAGGITDTQYF. In DNA form, the CDR3 reads TGTGCCTGGAGTGCGGGAGGGATCACAGATACGCAGTATTTT.

This clonotype was counted a few times. The V call is TRBV5-1, the J call TRBJ2-2; TRBD1 aligns across 8 bases. The germline V gene encodes CDR1 SGHRS and CDR2 YFSETQ. The trim removed 1 base at V and 6 bases at J, leaving 5 bases unmatched. The CDR3 totals 15 residues. Here the CDR3 reads CASSLNTGGAGELFF. The CDR3, as DNA: TGCGCCAGCAGCTTGAATACAGGGGGAGCCGGGGAGCTGTTTTTT. Full variable domain (outside the CDR3, taken from reference TRBV5-1 and TRBJ2-2): KAGVTQTPRYLIKTRGQQVTLSCSPISGHRSVSWYQQTPGQGLQFLFEYFSETQRNKGNFPGRFSGRQFSNSRSEMNVSTLELGDSALYLCASSLNTGGAGELFFGEGSRLTVL.

There are a few counts of this clonotype. The chain has TRBV3-1 and TRBJ2-5; 9 bases fit TRBD2. Germline V gives CDR1 LGHDT, CDR2 YNNKEL (reference sequence). V was clipped by 3 bases and J by 5 bases; unmatched bases: 4. CDR3 size: 14 residues. The CDR3 reads CASSHLAGLETQYF. For the CDR3, the DNA is TGTGCCAGCAGCCACCTAGCGGGATTGGAGACCCAGTACTTC.

This chain connects TRBV10-3 to TRBJ1-2; possibly TRBD1 for D (6 bases). CDR3 size: 11 residues. V shed 10 bases and J shed 1 base, with 7 bases lying between them. Germline V gene sequence: CDR1 ENHRY, CDR2 SYGVKD. CDR3 nucleotide sequence: TGTGCCACACAGGGTAACTATGGCTACACCTTC. This sequence encodes CATQGNYGYTF.

As concerns this clonotype: A much larger clonotype is one base distant, so this may be a read error. Since the CDR3 does not end with the conserved phenylalanine or tryptophan, this likely comes from a read error. The rearrangement joins TRBV5-1 to TRBJ2-7; 11 bases fit TRBD2. Per germline, CDR1 SGHRS and CDR2 YFSETQ. Trimming cost V 4 bases and J 3 bases; bases outside gene matches: 6. The CDR3 is made up of 15 amino acids. The CDR3 loop is CASSGRGLAVYEQYS. The DNA for the CDR3 is TGCGCCAGCAGCGGGAGGGGACTAGCGGTCTACGAGCAGTACTCC.

This clonotype was detected a few times. Given a much more abundant clone one base away, this may be a read error. The chain is built from TRBV5-1 and TRBJ2-1, with D perhaps given as TRBD1 or TRBD2 (5 bases each). The J call is uncertain, as TRBJ2-7 better fits the DNA end. Germline V gene sequence: CDR1 SGHRS, CDR2 YFSETQ. CDR3 length: 15 residues. For the CDR3, the DNA is TGCGCCAGCAGCCCCGGGACCTACTCCTACAATGAGCAGTACTTC. Residues: CASSPGTYSYNEQYF.

This clonotype was detected many times. The chain uses TRBV20-1 and TRBJ2-3; D not resolved. V lost 4 bases, J lost 2 bases, and 13 bases lay in between. CDR1 is DFQATT and CDR2 is SNEGSKA in the germline V gene (reference sequence). This CDR3 has 14 amino acids. The CDR3 is CSATKSLATDTQYF. The CDR3 DNA reads as TGCAGTGCTACCAAATCCCTGGCCACAGATACGCAGTATTTT.

Ten or more counts support this clonotype. The chain has TRBV30 and TRBJ1-1; D perhaps matches TRBD1 (5 bases). V shed 1 base and J shed 4 bases, with 10 bases lying between them. Germline lookup yields CDR1 GTSNPN and CDR2 SVGIG (reference sequence). The CDR3 contains 13 residues. In DNA form, the CDR3 reads TGTGCCTGGAGTGAGAATCAGGGCACTGAAGCTTTCTTT. Encoded protein: CAWSENQGTEAFF.

The table lists this clonotype with many counts. The chain joins TRBV20-1 to TRBJ2-7, with D maybe TRBD2 (6 bases). Germline V lookup: CDR1 DFQATT, CDR2 SNEGSKA (reference sequence). The V end was cut by 1 base, the J end by 3 bases, with 16 bases between. The CDR3 spans 15 residues. CDR3 protein: CSARVEGPKSYEQYF. CDR3 sequence (DNA): TGCAGTGCTAGAGTGGAGGGCCCTAAAAGCTACGAGCAGTACTTC.

This clonotype was counted ten times or more. The V and J genes are TRBV5-1 and TRBJ2-1; a weak D match, TRBD2 (6 bases). The V gene lost 0 bases and the J gene lost 8 bases, with 12 bases spanning the gap. Germline loops: CDR1 SGHRS, CDR2 YFSETQ. This CDR3 spans 14 amino acids. For the CDR3, the DNA is TGCGCCAGCAGCTTGGGACGGGAGAGGGATGAGCAGTTCTTC. As protein: CASSLGRERDEQFF.

This clonotype has a handful of counts. The chain employs TRBV20-1 and TRBJ2-1; TRBD1 or TRBD2 may be the D gene (5 bases each). The CDR3 extends over 15 amino acids. CDR1 and CDR2 (germline): DFQATT, SNEGSKA (reference sequence). The V end was cut by 1 base, the J end by 7 bases, with 17 bases between. CDR3: CSARGGRGQWNEQFF. CDR3 DNA sequence: TGCAGTGCTAGAGGGGGACGCGGTCAATGGAATGAGCAGTTCTTC.

This clonotype has more than one count but fewer than ten. V gene TRBV24-1 combines with J gene TRBJ2-1, with D tentatively TRBD2 (5 bases). V shed 5 bases and J shed 8 bases, with 21 bases lying between them. Germline assignment: CDR1 KGHDR and CDR2 SFDVKD. The CDR3 runs 16 residues. CDR3 nucleotide sequence: TGTGCCACCAGTGGCTCGGCGGTCGCGAGGGCGGATGAGCAGTTCTTC. Protein: CATSGSAVARADEQFF.

In this sample, this clonotype turned up many times. V and J are TRBV25-1 and TRBJ2-7; 8 bases fit TRBD2. Germline values: CDR1 MGHDK, CDR2 SYGVNS. After removal of 0 bases from V and 3 bases from J, the junction contained 16 bases not matched to a gene. CDR3 length equals 19 residues. This CDR3 reads CASSEYDGHSSGAHYEQYF. In DNA form, the CDR3 reads TGTGCCAGCAGTGAATATGACGGACACAGTAGCGGGGCCCACTACGAGCAGTACTTC.